Below, 22 T cell receptor beta chains from the same sample are listed, as sequenced in a study of blood T cell repertoires in COVID-19. TCRdb's copy holds only in-frame clones and misses some; the assay was immunoSEQ multiplex PCR. The sample lists 25,000 or so clones; around 86% were seen once. The sample taken for sequencing was peripheral blood. Receptors originate from a man between 65 and 85 years old with acute or convalescent COVID-19.

The gene calls are TRBV7-2 and TRBJ1-1; D gene ambiguous. Trimming stripped 1 base from V and 3 bases from J, with 9 bases between. The CDR3 is made up of 14 amino acids. Per the germline V gene, CDR1 is SGHTA and CDR2 is FQGNSA. The CDR3 sequence is CASSLVTDYTEAFF. CDR3 bases: TGTGCCAGCAGCTTAGTAACGGACTACACTGAAGCTTTCTTT.

The chain employs TRBV12-5 and TRBJ2-1, with 10 positions matching TRBD1. The CDR3 is 16 residues long. The trim removed 6 bases at V and 8 bases at J, leaving 13 bases unmatched. Per the germline V gene, CDR1 is LGHNT and CDR2 is FRNRAP. The CDR3 sequence is CASGRDRGARGDEQFF. CDR3 DNA sequence: TGTGCTAGTGGCCGGGACAGGGGCGCTCGGGGGGATGAGCAGTTCTTC.

The genes are TRBV6-5 and TRBJ1-1; D gene uncertain. CDR3 length equals 15 residues. Deletions cut 8 bases from V and 0 bases from J, with 16 bases between. From germline, CDR1 is MNHEY and CDR2 SVGAGI. CDR3 sequence reads: CASGSEGSMNTEAFF. The CDR3 DNA follows: TGTGCCAGCGGCTCGGAGGGTTCCATGAACACTGAAGCTTTCTTT.

V and J are TRBV24-1 and TRBJ2-5, with TRBD2 as a possible D gene (6 bases). The V and J ends lost 0 bases and 5 bases respectively, with 6 bases between them. The CDR3 totals 13 residues. Looked up from germline, CDR1 is KGHDR and CDR2 is SFDVKD. CDR3 DNA: TGTGCCACCAGTGATTTGCGGGGGGAGACCCAGTACTTC. As protein: CATSDLRGETQYF.

DNA of the CDR3: TGTGCCAGCAGCTTAGCTTCCCGGTCCTACGAGCAGTACTTC. It specifies CASSLASRSYEQYF. The chain has TRBV7-2 and TRBJ2-7, with D unclear. CDR1 and CDR2 from the germline V gene are SGHTA and FQGNSA. The V gene lost 0 bases and the J gene lost 1 base, with 7 bases spanning the gap. CDR3 length equals 14 residues.

CDR3 sequence reads: CAWIRGGSYEQYF. The CDR3 coding sequence is TGTGCCTGGATCCGCGGGGGATCCTACGAGCAGTACTTC. J is TRBJ2-7 and V is TRBV30, with 7 bases lining up with TRBD2. The CDR3 covers 13 residues. V lost 4 bases, J lost 1 base, and 4 bases stayed unmatched. Germline assignment: CDR1 GTSNPN and CDR2 SVGIG (reference sequence).

This rearrangement joins TRBV5-6 to TRBJ2-7; maybe TRBD2 (6 bases). Per germline, CDR1 SGHDT and CDR2 YYEEEE. The CDR3 loop spans 18 amino acids. Trimming took off 3 bases at V and 5 bases at J, with 27 bases between the two ends. The CDR3 DNA sequence: TGTGCCAGCAGCTCCGGGGTGAAGGAGGGTCCAAGGGACCACGAGCAGTACTTC. This translates into CASSSGVKEGPRDHEQYF. Variable domain in full (rest from reference TRBV5-6 and TRBJ2-7): DAGVTQSPTHLIKTRGQQVTLRCSPKSGHDTVSWYQQALGQGPQFIFQYYEEEERQRGNFPDRFSGHQFPNYSSELNVNALLLGDSALYLCASSSGVKEGPRDHEQYFGPGTRLTVT.

J is TRBJ2-7 and V is TRBV23-1; D is perhaps TRBD1 (6 bases). TRBV23-1 is an open reading frame, and its role is uncertain. The CDR3 consists of 15 residues. V lost 4 bases to trimming and J lost 2 bases, with 15 bases between them. Here the CDR3 reads CASSRGQGKPYEQYF. The CDR3 nucleotides read TGCGCCAGCAGTCGGGGGCAGGGGAAGCCCTACGAGCAGTACTTC.

The rearrangement links TRBV20-1 to TRBJ1-2; 8 bases line up with TRBD1. This CDR3 has 13 residues. The V gene's germline CDR1 is DFQATT and CDR2 SNEGSKA (reference sequence). V lost 3 bases to trimming and J lost 7 bases; unmatched junction nucleotides: 7. In DNA, the CDR3 is TGCAGTGCTAGTACAGGGGGGGTCTTTGGCTACACCTTC. Its translation: CSASTGGVFGYTF.

The rearrangement uses TRBV7-9 and TRBJ2-7, with D possibly being TRBD2 (5 bases). Trimming took off 3 bases at V and 5 bases at J, with 11 bases between the two ends. CDR3 length: 13 residues. Germline V gives CDR1 SEHNR, CDR2 FQNEAQ (reference sequence). The CDR3 DNA reads TGTGCCAGCAGCTTGGGAGTAAACCACGAGCAGTACTTC. The encoded protein is CASSLGVNHEQYF. The full variable domain, rest sourced from reference TRBV7-9 and TRBJ2-7, is DTGVSQNPRHKITKRGQNVTFRCDPISEHNRLYWYRQTLGQGPEFLTYFQNEAQLEKSRLLSDRFSAERPKGSFSTLEIQRTEQGDSAMYLCASSLGVNHEQYFGPGTRLTVT.

V usage is TRBV5-6 and J usage is TRBJ2-5; TRBD2 agrees at 9 bases. This CDR3 comprises 15 residues. CDR1 SGHDT and CDR2 YYEEEE come from the germline V gene. Unmatched junction bases numbered 4, after V lost 2 bases and J lost 2 bases. In DNA form, the CDR3 reads TGTGCCAGCAGCTTCCGCGCGGGGGGGCAAGAGACCCAGTACTTC. Protein product: CASSFRAGGQETQYF.

The CDR3 sequence is CASSLGGGRYYEQYF. The CDR3 DNA reads as TGCGCCAGCAGCTTGGGAGGGGGCAGGTACTACGAGCAGTACTTC. This chain connects TRBV5-1 to TRBJ2-7; 7 nucleotides align to TRBD1. The CDR3 runs to 15 residues. CDR1 is SGHRS, CDR2 YFSETQ, per germline. V dropped 0 bases and J dropped 3; count of bases not matched to a gene: 6.

V is TRBV5-6 and J is TRBJ2-1; D is unclear. V was pared by 0 bases and J by 2 bases, with 9 bases between. Germline values: CDR1 SGHDT, CDR2 YYEEEE. The CDR3 consists of 15 residues. This chain's CDR3 is CASSLDWRTYNEQFF. CDR3 DNA sequence: TGTGCCAGCAGCTTGGACTGGAGAACCTACAATGAGCAGTTCTTC.

The chain is built from TRBV27 and TRBJ2-1; 8 positions match TRBD2. The CDR3 runs to 16 residues. The ends lost 5 bases at V and 7 bases at J; junction bases unmatched: 13. Germline V gene sequence: CDR1 MNHEY, CDR2 SMNVEV (reference sequence). The CDR3 loop is CASSPPLRGRKNEQFF. The CDR3 nucleotides are TGTGCCAGCAGTCCCCCCCTTCGCGGGAGGAAGAATGAGCAGTTCTTC.

The chain uses TRBV12-3 or TRBV12-4 and TRBJ2-5, with a weak D call TRBD1 (5 bases). This CDR3 is built from 13 residues. The V gene lost 3 bases and the J gene lost 5 bases, with 10 bases spanning the gap. The CDR3 nucleotides are TGTGCCAGCAGTTTTGGCCAGGGTGAGACCCAGTACTTC. Its protein product is CASSFGQGETQYF.

The V call is TRBV5-1, the J call TRBJ2-1, with D tentatively TRBD2 (6 bases). The CDR3 is 15 amino acids. The V gene lost 0 bases and the J gene lost 8 bases, with 15 bases spanning the gap. CDR1 is SGHRS and CDR2 is YFSETQ in the germline V gene. CDR3 amino acids: CASSLDWGSGYEQFF. CDR3 nucleotides: TGCGCCAGCAGCTTGGACTGGGGCAGCGGGTATGAGCAGTTCTTC.

V usage is TRBV6-5 and J usage is TRBJ2-7; D gene ambiguous. There are 14 residues in the CDR3. V dropped 5 bases and J dropped 0 bases, with 11 bases sitting between them. The germline V gene encodes CDR1 MNHEY and CDR2 SVGAGI. CDR3 DNA sequence: TGTGCCAGCAGTCCTTCCTACTCCTCCTACGAGCAGTACTTC. It codes for CASSPSYSSYEQYF.

The chain uses TRBV10-3 and TRBJ1-6; TRBD1 is a possible D gene (5 bases). The length of the CDR3 is 14 residues. Between the trimmed V and J ends, which lost 5 bases and 13 bases, there was a span of 18 bases. Germline CDR1 ENHRY, CDR2 SYGVKD. The CDR3 nucleotides read TGTGCCATCAGTATGACTGTGGAGGGGCGTCCCCTCCACTTT. It encodes CAISMTVEGRPLHF.

The rearrangement links TRBV7-2 to TRBJ1-6; 9 nucleotides match TRBD1. The CDR3 consists of 16 residues. Per germline, CDR1 SGHTA and CDR2 FQGNSA. J gave up 7 bases and V 5 bases, and 9 bases lay outside the gene matches. CDR3 bases: TGTGCCAGCAGCCCTCGGACAGGGGTTGTGAATTCACCCCTCCACTTT. It codes for CASSPRTGVVNSPLHF.

The CDR3 loop is CASSPQGARDTEAFF. The CDR3 bases are TGTGCCAGCTCACCACAGGGGGCGAGGGACACTGAAGCTTTCTTT. The rearrangement uses TRBV18 and TRBJ1-1; TRBD1 matches 7 bases. Looked up from germline, CDR1 is KGHSH and CDR2 is LQKENI. V trimming: 1 base; J trimming: 3 bases; junction bases outside the gene matches: 5. The CDR3 covers 15 residues.

This sequence joins TRBV7-2 and TRBJ1-3; no clear D gene. The CDR3 loop spans 13 amino acids. V lost 3 bases to trimming and J lost 4 bases, with 7 bases between them. CDR1 is SGHTA and CDR2 is FQGNSA in the germline V gene. CDR3 loop: CASSFMEGNTIYF. CDR3 nucleotides: TGTGCCAGCAGCTTCATGGAGGGAAACACCATATATTTT. The full variable domain, its missing parts supplied by reference TRBV7-2 and TRBJ1-3, is GAGVSQSPSNKVTEKGKDVELRCDPISGHTALYWYRQSLGQGLEFLIYFQGNSAPDKSGLPSDRFSAERTGGSVSTLTIQRTQQEDSAVYLCASSFMEGNTIYFGEGSWLTVV.

The chain carries TRBV9 and TRBJ2-1, with TRBD2 matching over 12 bases. Germline V gene data show CDR1 as SGDLS and CDR2 as YYNGEE. The CDR3 has 15 residues. V dropped 0 bases and J dropped 10; count of bases not matched to a gene: 5. CDR3: CASSVGLAGVQEQFF. In nucleotides, the CDR3 is TGTGCCAGCAGCGTAGGACTAGCGGGAGTTCAGGAGCAGTTCTTC.